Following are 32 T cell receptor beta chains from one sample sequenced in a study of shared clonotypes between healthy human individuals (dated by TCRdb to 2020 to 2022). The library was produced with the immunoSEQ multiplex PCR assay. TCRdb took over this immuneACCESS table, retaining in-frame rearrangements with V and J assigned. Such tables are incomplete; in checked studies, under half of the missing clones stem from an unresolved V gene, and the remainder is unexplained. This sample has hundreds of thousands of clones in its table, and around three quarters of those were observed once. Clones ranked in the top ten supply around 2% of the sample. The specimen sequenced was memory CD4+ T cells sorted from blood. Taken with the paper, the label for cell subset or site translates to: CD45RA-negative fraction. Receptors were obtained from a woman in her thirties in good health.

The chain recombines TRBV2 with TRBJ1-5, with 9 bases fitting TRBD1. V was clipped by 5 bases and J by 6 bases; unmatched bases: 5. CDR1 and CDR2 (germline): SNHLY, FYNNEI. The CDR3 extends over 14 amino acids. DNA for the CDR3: TGTGCCAGCAGTAGCCGGGACAGGGTTCAGCCCCAGCATTTT. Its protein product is CASSSRDRVQPQHF.

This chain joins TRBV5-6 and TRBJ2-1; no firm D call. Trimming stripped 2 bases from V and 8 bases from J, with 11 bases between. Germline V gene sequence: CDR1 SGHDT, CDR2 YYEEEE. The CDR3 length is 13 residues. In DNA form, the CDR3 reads TGTGCCAGCAGCTTCTTGACTCACGATGAGCAGTTCTTC. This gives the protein CASSFLTHDEQFF.

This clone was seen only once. In DNA form, the CDR3 reads TGTGCCAGCAGACCTGTTATGCGAGCGGGAGAACCAGATACGCAGTATTTT. Protein: CASRPVMRAGEPDTQYF. The chain employs TRBV11-2 and TRBJ2-3; 8 bases agree with TRBD2. The CDR3 sequence is 17 residues long. Germline CDR1 and CDR2: SGHAT and FQNNGV. V was pared by 6 bases and J by 4 bases, with 15 bases of the junction left unmatched.

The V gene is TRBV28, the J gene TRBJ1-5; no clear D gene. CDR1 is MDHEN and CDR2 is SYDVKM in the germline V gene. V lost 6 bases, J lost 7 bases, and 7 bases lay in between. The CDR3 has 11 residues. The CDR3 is CASSTWQPQHF. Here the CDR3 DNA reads TGTGCCAGCAGCACCTGGCAGCCCCAGCATTTT.

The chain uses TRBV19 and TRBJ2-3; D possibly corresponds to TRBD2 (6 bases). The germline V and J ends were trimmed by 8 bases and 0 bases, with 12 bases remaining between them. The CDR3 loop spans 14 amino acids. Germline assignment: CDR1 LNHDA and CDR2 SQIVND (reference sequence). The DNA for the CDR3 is TGTGCCAGTCGGCTCAGCGGGAGCACAGATACGCAGTATTTT. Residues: CASRLSGSTDTQYF. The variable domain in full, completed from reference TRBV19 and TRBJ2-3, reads DGGITQSPKYLFRKEGQNVTLSCEQNLNHDAMYWYRQDPGQGLRLIYYSQIVNDFQKGDIAEGYSVSREKKESFPLTVTSAQKNPTAFYLCASRLSGSTDTQYFGPGTRLTVL.

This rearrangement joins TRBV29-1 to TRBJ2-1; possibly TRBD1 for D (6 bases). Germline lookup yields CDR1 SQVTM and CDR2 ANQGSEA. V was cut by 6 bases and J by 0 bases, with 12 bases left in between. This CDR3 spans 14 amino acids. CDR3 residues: CSVRATGSYNEQFF. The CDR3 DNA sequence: TGCAGCGTCCGAGCGACAGGCTCCTACAATGAGCAGTTCTTC.

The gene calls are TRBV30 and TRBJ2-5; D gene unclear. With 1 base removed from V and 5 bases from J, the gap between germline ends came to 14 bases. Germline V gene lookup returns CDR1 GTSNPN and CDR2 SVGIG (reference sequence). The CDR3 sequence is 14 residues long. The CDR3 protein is CAWSGPTLGETQYF. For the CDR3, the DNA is TGTGCCTGGAGTGGGCCCACCCTCGGGGAGACCCAGTACTTC.

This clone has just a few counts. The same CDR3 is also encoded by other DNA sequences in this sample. The CDR3 here is CSVDSGVETQYF. The CDR3 DNA reads as TGCAGCGTTGATTCAGGGGTAGAGACCCAGTACTTC. The chain carries TRBV29-1 and TRBJ2-5; D might be TRBD1 (6 bases). The V gene's germline CDR1 is SQVTM and CDR2 ANQGSEA. This CDR3 comprises 12 residues. V lost 3 bases to trimming and J lost 4 bases, with 9 bases between them.

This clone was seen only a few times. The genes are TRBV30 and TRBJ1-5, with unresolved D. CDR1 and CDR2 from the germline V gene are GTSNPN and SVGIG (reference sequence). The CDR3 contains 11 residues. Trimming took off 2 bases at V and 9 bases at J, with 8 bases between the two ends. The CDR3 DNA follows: TGTGCCTGGAGTCAGTATGGGCCCCAGCATTTT. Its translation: CAWSQYGPQHF. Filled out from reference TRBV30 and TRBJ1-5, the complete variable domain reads SQTIHQWPATLVQPVGSPLSLECTVEGTSNPNLYWYRQAAGRGLQLLFYSVGIGQISSEVPQNLSASRPQDRQFILSSKKLLLSDSGFYLCAWSQYGPQHFGDGTRLSIL.

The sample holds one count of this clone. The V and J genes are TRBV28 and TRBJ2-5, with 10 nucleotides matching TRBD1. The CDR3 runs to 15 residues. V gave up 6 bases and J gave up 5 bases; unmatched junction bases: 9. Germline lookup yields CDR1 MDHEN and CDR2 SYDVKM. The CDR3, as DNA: TGTGCCAGCAGCCGACAGGGGGCGCGGCGGGAGACCCAGTACTTC. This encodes CASSRQGARRETQYF.

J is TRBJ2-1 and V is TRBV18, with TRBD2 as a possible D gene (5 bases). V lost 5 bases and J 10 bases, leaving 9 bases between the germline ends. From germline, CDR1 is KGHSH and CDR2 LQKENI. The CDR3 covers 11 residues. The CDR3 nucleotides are TGTGCCAGCTCAACCGAGCGGGAGCAGTTCTTC. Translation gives CASSTEREQFF.

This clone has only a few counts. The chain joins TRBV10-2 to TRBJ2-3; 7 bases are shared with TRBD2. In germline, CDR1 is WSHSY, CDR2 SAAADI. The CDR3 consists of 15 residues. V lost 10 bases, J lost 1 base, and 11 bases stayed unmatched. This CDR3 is CATLRGRARTDTQYF. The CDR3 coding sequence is TGCGCCACCCTAAGAGGGAGGGCCCGCACAGATACGCAGTATTTT.

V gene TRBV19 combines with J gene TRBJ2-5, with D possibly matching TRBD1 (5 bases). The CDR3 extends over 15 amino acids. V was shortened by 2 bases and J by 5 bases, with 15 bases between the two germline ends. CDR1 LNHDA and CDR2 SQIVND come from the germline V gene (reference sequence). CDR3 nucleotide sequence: TGTGCCAGTAGTATATCGAAGCAGGGCGGCGAGACCCAGTACTTC. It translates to CASSISKQGGETQYF.

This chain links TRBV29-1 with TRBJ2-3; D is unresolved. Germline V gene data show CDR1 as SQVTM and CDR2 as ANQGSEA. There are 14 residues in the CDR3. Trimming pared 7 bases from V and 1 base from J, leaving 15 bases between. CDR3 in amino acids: CSGGRRKGTDTQYF. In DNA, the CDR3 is TGCAGCGGTGGCCGTCGGAAGGGCACAGATACGCAGTATTTT.

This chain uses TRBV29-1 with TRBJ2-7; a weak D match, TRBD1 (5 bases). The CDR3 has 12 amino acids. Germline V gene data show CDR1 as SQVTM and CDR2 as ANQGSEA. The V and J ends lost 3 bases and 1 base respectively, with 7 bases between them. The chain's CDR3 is CSVETASYEQYF. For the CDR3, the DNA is TGCAGCGTTGAGACAGCTTCCTACGAGCAGTACTTC.

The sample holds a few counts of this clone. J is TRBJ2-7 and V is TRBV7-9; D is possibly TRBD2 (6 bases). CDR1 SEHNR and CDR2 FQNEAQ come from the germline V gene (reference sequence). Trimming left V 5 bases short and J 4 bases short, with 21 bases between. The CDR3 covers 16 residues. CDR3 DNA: TGTGCCAGCAGCGCCGGGGGAGGCGGGAAAGAATACGAGCAGTACTTC. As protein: CASSAGGGGKEYEQYF.

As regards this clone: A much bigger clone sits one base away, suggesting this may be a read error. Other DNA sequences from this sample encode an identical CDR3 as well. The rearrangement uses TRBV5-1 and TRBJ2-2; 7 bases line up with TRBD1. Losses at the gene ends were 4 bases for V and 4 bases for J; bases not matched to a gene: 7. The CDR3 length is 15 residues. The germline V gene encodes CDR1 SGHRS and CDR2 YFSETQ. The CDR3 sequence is CASSPGTESTGELFF. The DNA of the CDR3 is TGCGCCAGCAGCCCCGGGACAGAGAGCACCGGGGAGCTGTTTTTT.

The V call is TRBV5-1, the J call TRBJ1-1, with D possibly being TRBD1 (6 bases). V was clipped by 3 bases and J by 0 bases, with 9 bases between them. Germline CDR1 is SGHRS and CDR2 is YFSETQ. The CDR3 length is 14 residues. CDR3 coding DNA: TGCGCCAGCAGCTCGGGACATATGAACACTGAAGCTTTCTTT. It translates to CASSSGHMNTEAFF.

The CDR3 DNA follows: TGTGCCAGTAGTATCCCGGGAGGGAAGACCCAGTACTTC. Its protein product is CASSIPGGKTQYF. The chain combines TRBV19 with TRBJ2-5; 8 bases agree with TRBD2. Germline V CDR1 and CDR2: LNHDA, SQIVND (reference sequence). The trim removed 3 bases at V and 6 bases at J, leaving 3 bases unmatched. The CDR3 extends over 13 amino acids.

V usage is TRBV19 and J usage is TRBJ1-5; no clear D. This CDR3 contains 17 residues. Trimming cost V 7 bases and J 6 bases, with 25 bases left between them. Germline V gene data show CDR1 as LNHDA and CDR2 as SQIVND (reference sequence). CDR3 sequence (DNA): TGTGCCAGTAACCTACGCGGCGGGCAGCTTTTGGGTCAGCCCCAGCATTTT. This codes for CASNLRGGQLLGQPQHF. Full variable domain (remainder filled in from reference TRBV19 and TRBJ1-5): DGGITQSPKYLFRKEGQNVTLSCEQNLNHDAMYWYRQDPGQGLRLIYYSQIVNDFQKGDIAEGYSVSREKKESFPLTVTSAQKNPTAFYLCASNLRGGQLLGQPQHFGDGTRLSIL.

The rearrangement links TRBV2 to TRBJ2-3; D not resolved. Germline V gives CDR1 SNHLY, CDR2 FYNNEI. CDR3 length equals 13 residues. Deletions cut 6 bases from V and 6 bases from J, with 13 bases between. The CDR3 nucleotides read TGTGCCAGCAGGATAGTGGCCCCGGATACGCAGTATTTT. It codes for CASRIVAPDTQYF.

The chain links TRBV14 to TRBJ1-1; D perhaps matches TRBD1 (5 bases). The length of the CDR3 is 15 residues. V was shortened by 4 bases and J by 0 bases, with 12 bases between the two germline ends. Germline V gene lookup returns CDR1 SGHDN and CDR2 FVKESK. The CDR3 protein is CASSRRGSMNTEAFF. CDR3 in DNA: TGTGCCAGCAGCCGGCGGGGGTCGATGAACACTGAAGCTTTCTTT.

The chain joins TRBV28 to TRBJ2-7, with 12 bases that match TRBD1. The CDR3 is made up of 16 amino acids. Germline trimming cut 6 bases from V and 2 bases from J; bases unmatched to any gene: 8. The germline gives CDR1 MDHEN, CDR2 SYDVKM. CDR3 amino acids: CASSPPGQGATYEQYF. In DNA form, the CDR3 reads TGTGCCAGCAGCCCTCCGGGACAGGGGGCCACCTACGAGCAGTACTTC.

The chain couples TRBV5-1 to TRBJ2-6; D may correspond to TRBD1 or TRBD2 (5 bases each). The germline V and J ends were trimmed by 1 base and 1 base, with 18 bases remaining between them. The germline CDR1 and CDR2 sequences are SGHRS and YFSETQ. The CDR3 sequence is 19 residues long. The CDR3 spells CASSLQAGTAFSGANVLTF. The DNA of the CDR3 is TGCGCCAGCAGCTTGCAAGCCGGGACGGCATTTTCTGGGGCCAACGTCCTGACTTTC. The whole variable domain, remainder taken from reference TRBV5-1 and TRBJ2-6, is KAGVTQTPRYLIKTRGQQVTLSCSPISGHRSVSWYQQTPGQGLQFLFEYFSETQRNKGNFPGRFSGRQFSNSRSEMNVSTLELGDSALYLCASSLQAGTAFSGANVLTFGAGSRLTVL.

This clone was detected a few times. The CDR3 DNA is TGCGCCAGCAGCCGCCGAAGGGCGTCGTCTAGCAATGAGCAGTTCTTC. This codes for CASSRRRASSSNEQFF. V and J are TRBV4-1 and TRBJ2-1; D gene unclear. Trimming shortened V by 4 bases and J by 6 bases, and 19 bases separated the two germline ends. The CDR3 extends over 16 amino acids. CDR1 and CDR2 from the germline V gene are MGHRA and YSYEKL.

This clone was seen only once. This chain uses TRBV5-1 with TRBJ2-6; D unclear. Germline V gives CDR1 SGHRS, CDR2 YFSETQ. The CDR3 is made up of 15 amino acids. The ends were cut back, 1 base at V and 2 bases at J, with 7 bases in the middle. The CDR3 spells CASSLSRTGANVLTF. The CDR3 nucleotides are TGCGCCAGCAGCTTGTCCAGAACTGGGGCCAACGTCCTGACTTTC.

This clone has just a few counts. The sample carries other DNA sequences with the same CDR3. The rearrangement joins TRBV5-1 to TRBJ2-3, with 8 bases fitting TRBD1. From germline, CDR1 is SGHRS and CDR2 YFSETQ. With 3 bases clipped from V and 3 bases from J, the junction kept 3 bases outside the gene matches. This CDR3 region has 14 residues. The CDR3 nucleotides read TGCGCCAGCAGCTCGGGACAGGAGACAGATACGCAGTATTTT. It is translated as CASSSGQETDTQYF.

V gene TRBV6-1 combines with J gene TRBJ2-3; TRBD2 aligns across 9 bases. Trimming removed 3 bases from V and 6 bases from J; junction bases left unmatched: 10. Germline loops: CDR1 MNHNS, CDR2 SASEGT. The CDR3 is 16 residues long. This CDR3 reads CASSDLAGSPTDTQYF. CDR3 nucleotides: TGTGCCAGCAGTGATCTAGCGGGGTCCCCTACGGATACGCAGTATTTT.

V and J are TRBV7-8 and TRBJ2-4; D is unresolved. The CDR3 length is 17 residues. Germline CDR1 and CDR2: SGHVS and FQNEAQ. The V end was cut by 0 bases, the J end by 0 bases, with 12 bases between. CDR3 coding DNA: TGTGCCAGCAGCTTAGCCCGGGTCTCTCTAGCCAAAAACATTCAGTACTTC. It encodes CASSLARVSLAKNIQYF.

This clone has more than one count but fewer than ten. The CDR3 spells CASRGNRGLNQPQHF. The CDR3 DNA is TGTGCCAGCAGGGGAAACAGGGGGCTCAATCAGCCCCAGCATTTT. The rearrangement links TRBV6-1 to TRBJ1-5; 9 bases fit TRBD1. This CDR3 has 15 amino acids. In germline, CDR1 is MNHNS, CDR2 SASEGT. With V trimmed by 6 bases and J by 3 bases, 6 bases remained unmatched.

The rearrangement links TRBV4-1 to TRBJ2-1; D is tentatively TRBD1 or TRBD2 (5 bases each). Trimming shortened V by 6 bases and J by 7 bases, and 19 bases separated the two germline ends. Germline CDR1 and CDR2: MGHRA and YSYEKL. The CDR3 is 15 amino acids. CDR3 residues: CASRGDQPGLNEQFF. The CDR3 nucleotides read TGCGCCAGCAGGGGGGACCAACCCGGCCTTAATGAGCAGTTCTTC.

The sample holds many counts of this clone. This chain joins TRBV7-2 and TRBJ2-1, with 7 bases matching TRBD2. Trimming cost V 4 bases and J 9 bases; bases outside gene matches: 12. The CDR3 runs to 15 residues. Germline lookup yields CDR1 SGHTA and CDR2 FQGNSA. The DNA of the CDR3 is TGTGCCAGCAGCTCCTGGGCGGGAGTGAGGGGTGAGCAGTTCTTC. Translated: CASSSWAGVRGEQFF.